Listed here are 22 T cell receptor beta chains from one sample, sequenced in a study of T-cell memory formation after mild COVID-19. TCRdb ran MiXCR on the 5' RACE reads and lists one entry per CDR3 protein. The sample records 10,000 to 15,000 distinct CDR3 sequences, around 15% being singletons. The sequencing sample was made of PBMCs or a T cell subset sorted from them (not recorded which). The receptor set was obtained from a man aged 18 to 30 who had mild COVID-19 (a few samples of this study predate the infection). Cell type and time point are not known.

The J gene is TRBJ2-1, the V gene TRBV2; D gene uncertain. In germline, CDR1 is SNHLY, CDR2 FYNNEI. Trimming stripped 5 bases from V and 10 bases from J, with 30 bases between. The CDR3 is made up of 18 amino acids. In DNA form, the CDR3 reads TGTGCCAGCAGTTTAACTTCTCCCGCCACAACCTACCACAGAGAGCAGTTCTTC. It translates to CASSLTSPATTYHREQFF.

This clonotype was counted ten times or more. The CDR3 sequence is CASSLWGADRGSYNEQFF. CDR3 DNA sequence: TGTGCCAGCAGCTTATGGGGGGCGGACAGGGGTTCCTACAATGAGCAGTTCTTC. This chain uses TRBV7-3 with TRBJ2-1; 9 bases map to TRBD1. Germline CDR1 SGHTA, CDR2 FQGTGA. CDR3 length: 18 amino acids. V shed 2 bases, J shed 1 base, and the junction held 9 bases outside the gene matches.

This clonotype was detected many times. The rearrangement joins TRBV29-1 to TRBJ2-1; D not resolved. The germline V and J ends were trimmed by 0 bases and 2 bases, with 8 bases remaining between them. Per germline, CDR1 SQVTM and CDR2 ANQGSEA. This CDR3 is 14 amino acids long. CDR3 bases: TGCAGCGTTGAAGAAGGGAACACCTACAATGAGCAGTTCTTC. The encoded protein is CSVEEGNTYNEQFF.

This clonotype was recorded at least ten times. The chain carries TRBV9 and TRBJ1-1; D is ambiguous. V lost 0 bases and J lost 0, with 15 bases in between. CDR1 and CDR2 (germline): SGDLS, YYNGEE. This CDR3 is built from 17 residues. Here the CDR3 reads CASSVGAGSFMNTEAFF. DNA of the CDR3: TGTGCCAGCAGCGTAGGGGCGGGAAGTTTTATGAACACTGAAGCTTTCTTT.

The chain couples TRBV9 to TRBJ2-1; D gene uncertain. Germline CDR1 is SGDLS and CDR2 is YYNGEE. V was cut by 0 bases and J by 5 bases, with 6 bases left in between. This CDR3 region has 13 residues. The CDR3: CASSVGHHNEQFF. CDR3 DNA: TGTGCCAGCAGCGTAGGACACCACAATGAGCAGTTCTTC.

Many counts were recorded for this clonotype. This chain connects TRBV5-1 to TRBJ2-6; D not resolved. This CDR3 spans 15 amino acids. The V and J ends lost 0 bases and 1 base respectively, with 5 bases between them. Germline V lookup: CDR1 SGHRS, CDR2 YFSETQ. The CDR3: CASSLGVSGANVLTF. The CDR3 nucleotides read TGCGCCAGCAGCTTGGGCGTTTCTGGGGCCAACGTCCTGACTTTC.

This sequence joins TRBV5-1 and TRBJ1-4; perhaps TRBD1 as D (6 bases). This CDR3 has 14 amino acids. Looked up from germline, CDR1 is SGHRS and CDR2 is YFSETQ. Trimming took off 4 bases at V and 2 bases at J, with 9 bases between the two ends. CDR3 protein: CASSRGATNEKLFF. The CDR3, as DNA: TGCGCCAGCAGCAGGGGGGCGACTAATGAAAAACTGTTTTTT.

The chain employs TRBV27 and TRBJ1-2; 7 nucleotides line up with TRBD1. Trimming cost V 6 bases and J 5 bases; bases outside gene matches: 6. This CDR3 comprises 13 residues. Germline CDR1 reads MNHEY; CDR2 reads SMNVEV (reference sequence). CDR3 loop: CASRKGAQYGYTF. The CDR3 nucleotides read TGTGCCAGCAGGAAGGGGGCTCAATATGGCTACACCTTC.

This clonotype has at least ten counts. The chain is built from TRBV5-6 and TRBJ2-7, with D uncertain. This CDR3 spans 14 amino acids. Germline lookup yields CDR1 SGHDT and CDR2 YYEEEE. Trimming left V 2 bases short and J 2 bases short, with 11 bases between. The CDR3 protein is CASSFLHRTYEQYF. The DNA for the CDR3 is TGTGCCAGCAGCTTTCTCCATCGAACCTACGAGCAGTACTTC.

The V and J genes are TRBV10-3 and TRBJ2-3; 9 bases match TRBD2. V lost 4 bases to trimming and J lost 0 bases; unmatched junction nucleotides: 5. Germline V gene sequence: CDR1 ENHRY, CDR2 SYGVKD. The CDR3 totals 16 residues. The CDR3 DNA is TGTGCCATCAGTGGGTTTCTAGCGGGGAGCACAGATACGCAGTATTTT. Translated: CAISGFLAGSTDTQYF.

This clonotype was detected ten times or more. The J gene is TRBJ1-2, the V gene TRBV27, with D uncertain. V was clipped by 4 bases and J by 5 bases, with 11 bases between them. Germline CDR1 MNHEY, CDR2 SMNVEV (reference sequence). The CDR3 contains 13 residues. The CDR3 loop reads CASSYKDHYGYTF. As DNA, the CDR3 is TGTGCCAGCAGTTACAAGGACCATTATGGCTACACCTTC.

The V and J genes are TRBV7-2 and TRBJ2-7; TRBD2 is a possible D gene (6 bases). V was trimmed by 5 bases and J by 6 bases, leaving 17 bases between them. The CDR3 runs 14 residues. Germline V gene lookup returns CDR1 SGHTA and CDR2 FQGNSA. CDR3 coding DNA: TGTGCCAGCAGCAAAGCCGCCCTAGCGTCCGAGCAGTACTTC. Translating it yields CASSKAALASEQYF.

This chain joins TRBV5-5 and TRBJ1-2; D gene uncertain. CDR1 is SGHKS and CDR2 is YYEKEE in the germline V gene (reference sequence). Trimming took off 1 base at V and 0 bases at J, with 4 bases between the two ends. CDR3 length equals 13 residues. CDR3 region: CASSLTANYGYTF. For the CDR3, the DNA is TGTGCCAGCAGCTTGACAGCTAACTATGGCTACACCTTC.

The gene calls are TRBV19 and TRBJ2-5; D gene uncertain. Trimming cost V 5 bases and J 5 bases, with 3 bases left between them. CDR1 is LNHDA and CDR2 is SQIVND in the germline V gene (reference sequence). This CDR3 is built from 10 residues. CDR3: CASSGETQYF. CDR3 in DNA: TGTGCCAGTAGTGGGGAGACCCAGTACTTC.

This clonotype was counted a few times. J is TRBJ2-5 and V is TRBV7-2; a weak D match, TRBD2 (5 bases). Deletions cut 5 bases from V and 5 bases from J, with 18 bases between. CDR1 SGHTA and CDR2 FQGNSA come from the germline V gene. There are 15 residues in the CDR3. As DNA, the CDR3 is TGTGCCAGCAGCGGCCCTCCGGGGTCAGTGGAGACCCAGTACTTC. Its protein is CASSGPPGSVETQYF.

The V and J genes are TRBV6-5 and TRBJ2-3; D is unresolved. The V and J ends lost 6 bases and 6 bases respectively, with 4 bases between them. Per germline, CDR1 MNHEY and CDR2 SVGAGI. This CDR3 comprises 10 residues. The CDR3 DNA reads TGTGCCAGCAGATATGATACGCAGTATTTT. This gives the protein CASRYDTQYF.

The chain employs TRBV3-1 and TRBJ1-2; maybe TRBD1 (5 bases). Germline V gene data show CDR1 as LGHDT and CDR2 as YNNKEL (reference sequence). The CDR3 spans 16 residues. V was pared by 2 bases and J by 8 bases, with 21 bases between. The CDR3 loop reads CASSQTLPGEYAGYTF. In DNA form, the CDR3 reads TGTGCCAGCAGCCAAACCCTCCCGGGGGAGTACGCGGGCTACACCTTC.

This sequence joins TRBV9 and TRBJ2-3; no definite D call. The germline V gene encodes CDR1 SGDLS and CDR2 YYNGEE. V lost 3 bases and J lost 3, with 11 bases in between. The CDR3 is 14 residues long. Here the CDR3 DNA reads TGTGCCAGCAGCGCCCTACTTGGGACAGATACGCAGTATTTT. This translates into CASSALLGTDTQYF. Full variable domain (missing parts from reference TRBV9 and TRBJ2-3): DSGVTQTPKHLITATGQRVTLRCSPRSGDLSVYWYQQSLDQGLQFLIQYYNGEERAKGNILERFSAQQFPDLHSELNLSSLELGDSALYFCASSALLGTDTQYFGPGTRLTVL.

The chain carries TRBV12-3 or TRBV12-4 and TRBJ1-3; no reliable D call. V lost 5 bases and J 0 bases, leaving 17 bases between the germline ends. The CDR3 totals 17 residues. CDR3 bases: TGTGCCAGCAGTCCGTGGTGGACTTCCGTCTCTGGAAACACCATATATTTT. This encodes CASSPWWTSVSGNTIYF.

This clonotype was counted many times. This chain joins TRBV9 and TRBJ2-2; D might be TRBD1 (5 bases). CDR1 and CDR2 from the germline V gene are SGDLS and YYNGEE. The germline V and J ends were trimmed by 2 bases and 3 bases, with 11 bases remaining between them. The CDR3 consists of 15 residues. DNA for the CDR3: TGTGCCAGCAGCGTCTGGGGCAGTCACACCGGGGAGCTGTTTTTT. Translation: CASSVWGSHTGELFF.

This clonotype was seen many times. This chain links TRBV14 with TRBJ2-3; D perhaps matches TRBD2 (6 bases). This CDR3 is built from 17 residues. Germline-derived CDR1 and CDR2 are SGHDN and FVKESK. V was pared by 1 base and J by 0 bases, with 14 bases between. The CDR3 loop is CASSQGRRGWSTDTQYF. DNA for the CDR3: TGTGCCAGCAGCCAAGGACGGCGGGGTTGGAGCACAGATACGCAGTATTTT. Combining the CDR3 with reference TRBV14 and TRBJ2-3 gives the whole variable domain EAGVTQFPSHSVIEKGQTVTLRCDPISGHDNLYWYRRVMGKEIKFLLHFVKESKQDESGMPNNRFLAERTGGTYSTLKVQPAELEDSGVYFCASSQGRRGWSTDTQYFGPGTRLTVL.

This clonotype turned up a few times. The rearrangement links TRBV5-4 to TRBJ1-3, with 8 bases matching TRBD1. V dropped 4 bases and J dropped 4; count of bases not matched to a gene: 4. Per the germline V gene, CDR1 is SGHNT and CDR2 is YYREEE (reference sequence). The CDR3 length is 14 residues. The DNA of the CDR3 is TGTGCCAGCAGCAAAGACAGGGGAGGAAACACCATATATTTT. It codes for CASSKDRGGNTIYF.